Listed below are T cell receptor beta chains from one sample, sequenced in a study of post-analysis software for immune sequencing data. Each CDR3 protein gets one entry after TCRdb re-called the PCR reads with MiXCR. Here the sample spans some 690,000 distinct CDR3 sequences, 30% being singletons. The source material was blood. Receptors were obtained from a girl between 5 and 17 years old with multiple sclerosis. CDR3s include the opening cysteine and the closing phenylalanine or tryptophan. Fields, in order: V gene, CDR3 length, clone size, D gene, J gene, CDR3 protein, CDR3 DNA. D genes are given only for firm matches. Not every row has a clone size; where given, it reads once, few, many or a size class.

>TRBV7-9|10|.|.|TRBJ2-3
CASSTGTQYF
TGTGCCAGCAGTACAGGTACGCAGTATTTT
>TRBV20-1|14|few|.|TRBJ2-7
CSARAPGRDGEQYF
TGCAGTGCTAGAGCCCCAGGCAGGGACGGCGAGCAGTACTTC
>TRBV5-5|13|few|.|TRBJ1-4
CASSLAPDEKLFF
TGTGCCAGCAGCTTGGCCCCCGATGAAAAACTGTTTTTT
>TRBV27|15|.|.|TRBJ2-1
CASSFTGNSYNEQFF
TGTGCCAGCAGTTTTACGGGGAATTCCTACAATGAGCAGTTCTTC
>TRBV28|16|few|TRBD1|TRBJ2-7
CASTSWGTGLTYEQYF
TGTGCCAGCACTTCGTGGGGGACAGGGCTAACCTACGAGCAGTACTTC
>TRBV20-1|13|few|TRBD1|TRBJ2-3
CSAHDRGSDTQYF
TGCAGTGCTCACGACAGGGGATCAGATACGCAGTATTTT
>TRBV29-1|15|.|.|TRBJ2-5
CSVEDQGGSGETQYF
TGCAGCGTTGAAGATCAGGGCGGGTCTGGTGAGACCCAGTACTTC
>TRBV28|15|.|TRBD1|TRBJ2-1
CASSFLLGQGNEQFF
TGTGCCAGCAGCTTCCTATTAGGACAGGGCAATGAGCAGTTCTTC
>TRBV5-1|17|.|TRBD1|TRBJ2-7
CASSEEPGQTSSYEQYF
TGCGCCAGCAGCGAAGAACCGGGACAGACAAGCTCCTACGAGCAGTACTTC
>TRBV4-2|15|many|.|TRBJ1-6
CASSQEDGYNSPLHF
TGTGCCAGCAGCCAGGAGGACGGGTATAATTCACCCCTCCACTTT
>TRBV20-1|15|.|.|TRBJ2-6
CSAPPGAPGANVLTF
TGCAGTGCTCCCCCCGGGGCGCCTGGGGCCAACGTCCTGACTTTC
>TRBV4-1|19|.|.|TRBJ2-3
CASSQGPPEGQKRTDTQYF
TGCGCCAGCAGCCAAGGACCACCGGAGGGACAGAAGCGCACAGATACGCAGTATTTT
>TRBV7-9|15|few|.|TRBJ2-5
CASSPPRGRDETQYF
TGTGCCAGCAGCCCACCCCGGGGGCGAGATGAGACCCAGTACTTC
>TRBV10-3|13|few|TRBD2|TRBJ2-1
CAIGSGSYNEQFF
TGTGCCATAGGTAGCGGGTCCTACAATGAGCAGTTCTTC
>TRBV15|15|.|.|TRBJ1-3
CATSRDGTSGNTIYF
TGTGCCACCAGCAGAGATGGGACCTCTGGAAACACCATATATTTT
>TRBV4-1|16|few|TRBD2|TRBJ2-1
CASSQDFGGAVLEQFF
TGCGCCAGCAGCCAAGATTTCGGGGGGGCCGTTTTGGAGCAGTTCTTC
>TRBV10-3|16|.|TRBD1|TRBJ2-3
CAISGRDRASTDTQYF
TGTGCCATCAGTGGCCGGGACAGGGCAAGCACAGATACGCAGTATTTT
>TRBV4-2|20|.|TRBD1|TRBJ2-6
CASSQWGDRNTLSGANVLTF
TGTGCCAGCAGCCAATGGGGGGACAGGAACACTCTTTCTGGGGCCAACGTCCTGACTTTC
>TRBV7-2|15|few|TRBD1|TRBJ1-4
CASSLVTGPNEKLFF
TGTGCCAGCAGCTTAGTGACAGGGCCTAATGAAAAACTGTTTTTT
>TRBV20-1|17|few|.|TRBJ2-5
CIPPEVYGRWYQETQYF
TGCATCCCGCCGGAGGTGTATGGGAGATGGTATCAAGAGACCCAGTACTTC
>TRBV7-9|20|few|.|TRBJ2-1
CASSLGSVSGTGNSYNEQFF
TGTGCCAGCAGCTTAGGGTCGGTGAGCGGGACAGGCAACTCCTACAATGAGCAGTTCTTC
>TRBV4-3|15|few|.|TRBJ2-6
CASSQGGFGANVLTF
TGCGCCAGCAGCCAGGGGGGTTTTGGGGCCAACGTCCTGACTTTC
>TRBV28|15|.|TRBD2|TRBJ2-3
CASSLAGLAGVAQYF
TGTGCCAGCAGTTTGGCGGGACTAGCGGGAGTGGCACAGTATTTT
>TRBV20-1|18|few|.|TRBJ2-1
CSARGISGPSNSYNEQFF
TGCAGTGCTAGAGGCATATCGGGACCATCCAACTCCTACAATGAGCAGTTCTTC
>TRBV28|15|few|.|TRBJ1-5
CASSFWGDSNQPQHF
TGTGCCAGCAGTTTTTGGGGGGACAGCAATCAGCCCCAGCATTTT
>TRBV7-9|16|.|.|TRBJ2-1
CASSLVVLGEENEQFF
TGTGCCAGCAGCTTAGTCGTACTAGGGGAGGAAAATGAGCAGTTCTTC
>TRBV20-1|13|.|TRBD1|TRBJ2-7
CSAEDRASYEQYF
TGCAGTGCCGAGGACAGGGCTTCCTACGAGCAGTACTTC
>TRBV4-3|13|few|.|TRBJ2-7
CASSQERDGEQYF
TGCGCCAGCAGCCAAGAGCGGGACGGCGAGCAGTACTTC
>TRBV28|12|.|.|TRBJ2-5
CASRPQGKKQYF
TGTGCCAGCAGGCCACAGGGTAAAAAGCAGTACTTC
>TRBV28|14|few|.|TRBJ2-7
CASRKGTRSYEQYF
TGTGCCAGCAGGAAAGGTACGAGGTCATACGAGCAGTACTTC
>TRBV6-1|16|.|.|TRBJ1-4
CASSPPVRSLREKLFF
TGTGCCAGCAGTCCCCCTGTGAGGTCGCTGAGAGAAAAACTGTTTTTT
>TRBV7-2|16|many|TRBD2|TRBJ2-5
CASSLAVAGGGETQYF
TGTGCCAGCAGCTTAGCGGTAGCGGGAGGGGGAGAGACCCAGTACTTC
>TRBV12-3/TRBV12-4|14|.|.|TRBJ1-1
CASTKLGVNTEAFF
TGTGCCAGCACAAAGTTGGGGGTGAACACTGAAGCTTTCTTT
>TRBV20-1|12|.|.|TRBJ1-5
CSARDLGEPQHF
TGCAGTGCTAGAGATCTCGGAGAGCCCCAGCATTTT
>TRBV3-1|16|.|.|TRBJ2-7
CASSQDGPARSYEQYF
TGTGCCAGCAGCCAAGATGGGCCAGCCAGATCCTACGAGCAGTACTTC
>TRBV7-2|16|few|TRBD1|TRBJ1-1
CASSLAHGTGDTEAFF
TGTGCCAGCAGCTTAGCTCATGGGACAGGAGACACTGAAGCTTTCTTT
>TRBV20-1|13|.|.|TRBJ1-6
CSAGAGTNSPLHF
TGCAGTGCTGGAGCCGGGACTAATTCACCCCTCCACTTT
>TRBV29-1|14|.|.|TRBJ1-1
CSVCYGGVDTEAFF
TGCAGCGTTTGTTACGGCGGGGTCGACACTGAAGCTTTCTTT
>TRBV20-1|14|.|TRBD1|TRBJ2-1
CSAAGTGAVNEQFF
TGCAGTGCGGCCGGGACAGGGGCAGTAAATGAGCAGTTCTTC
>TRBV4-3|16|.|.|TRBJ2-1
CASSQQWTRLFDEQFF
TGCGCCAGCAGCCAACAATGGACGAGGCTATTCGATGAGCAGTTCTTC
>TRBV2|15|few|.|TRBJ2-5
CASSEGGEGKETQYF
TGTGCCAGCAGCGAGGGAGGAGAAGGAAAAGAGACCCAGTACTTC
>TRBV2|14|.|.|TRBJ2-6
CASIRVSGANVLTF
TGTGCCAGCATACGTGTATCTGGGGCCAACGTCCTGACTTTC
>TRBV6-2/TRBV6-3|14|few|.|TRBJ2-4
CASADGGAKNIQYF
TGTGCCAGCGCCGACGGGGGAGCCAAAAACATTCAGTACTTC
>TRBV5-1|18|.|TRBD2|TRBJ2-1
CASSLTTAGLAGSNEQFF
TGCGCCAGCAGTTTGACAACCGCCGGACTAGCGGGTTCTAATGAGCAGTTCTTC
>TRBV6-6|17|.|.|TRBJ2-7
CASSYSEVGPSSYEQYF
TGTGCCAGCAGTTACTCGGAGGTCGGCCCGAGCTCCTACGAGCAGTACTTC
>TRBV3-1|15|few|TRBD2|TRBJ2-7
CASSQEGGRSYEQYF
TGTGCCAGCAGCCAAGAAGGCGGGAGATCCTACGAGCAGTACTTC
>TRBV7-2|13|few|TRBD2|TRBJ2-5
CAGAAGVLETQYF
TGTGCCGGAGCGGCGGGGGTCCTAGAGACCCAGTACTTC
>TRBV10-3|14|few|TRBD2|TRBJ2-7
CAISESLAGDEQYF
TGTGCCATCAGTGAGTCACTAGCGGGAGACGAGCAGTACTTC
>TRBV6-1|14|few|.|TRBJ2-3
CASSEPGTTDTQYF
TGTGCCAGCAGTGAACCCGGAACCACAGATACGCAGTATTTT